This entry lists 26 T cell receptor beta chains sequenced from one sample in a study of PD-1 blockade in classical Hodgkin lymphoma. Some clones are missing from TCRdb's copy, which holds only in-frame ones; the method was immunoSEQ multiplex PCR. The sample holds fewer than 30,000 clones, less than 90% seen once. Autologous stem cell transplantation was followed by relapse in every patient, and brentuximab vedotin exposure varied. The sample consisted of peripheral blood mononuclear cells (PBMCs), taken before the second cycle of nivolumab. All receptors come from a human donor with classical Hodgkin lymphoma.

The chain has TRBV2 and TRBJ1-5; no clear D. In germline, CDR1 is SNHLY, CDR2 FYNNEI. Deletions cut 2 bases from V and 2 bases from J, with 7 bases between. The CDR3 contains 14 residues. The CDR3 sequence is CASSESTGNQPQHF. CDR3 bases: TGTGCCAGCAGTGAAAGTACGGGCAATCAGCCCCAGCATTTT.

The genes are TRBV28 and TRBJ1-2; D perhaps matches TRBD1 (5 bases). The CDR3 is 13 amino acids. Trimming removed 2 bases at V and 4 bases at J, with 8 bases between. Germline V gene lookup returns CDR1 MDHEN and CDR2 SYDVKM. CDR3 loop: CASSLEGTYGYTF. The CDR3 bases are TGTGCCAGCAGTTTAGAAGGGACCTATGGCTACACCTTC.

This clone was picked up one time. The chain employs TRBV4-3 and TRBJ2-2; D gene uncertain. CDR1 and CDR2 from the germline V gene are LGHNA and YSLEER. V lost 0 bases and J 7 bases, leaving 6 bases between the germline ends. CDR3 length: 13 amino acids. The CDR3 spells CASSQERRGELFF. For the CDR3, the DNA is TGCGCCAGCAGCCAAGAGAGGCGCGGGGAGCTGTTTTTT.

The genes are TRBV7-2 and TRBJ2-3; 10 nucleotides line up with TRBD2. The CDR3 has 15 residues. Germline V gene sequence: CDR1 SGHTA, CDR2 FQGNSA. The V and J ends lost 5 bases and 1 base, in that order; junction bases with no gene match: 3. The CDR3 is CASSATSGGTDTQYF. In nucleotides, the CDR3 is TGTGCCAGCAGCGCAACTAGCGGGGGCACAGATACGCAGTATTTT.

The V gene is TRBV19, the J gene TRBJ1-1, with no clear D. CDR1 and CDR2 (germline): LNHDA, SQIVND (reference sequence). V was cut by 3 bases and J by 4 bases, with 12 bases left in between. This CDR3 contains 14 residues. CDR3 nucleotides: TGTGCCAGTAGTATCCGCCTGGAGAGCACTGAAGCTTTCTTT. The encoded protein is CASSIRLESTEAFF.

The sample holds one count of this clone. V is TRBV6-5 and J is TRBJ2-7; D remains ambiguous. The ends were cut back, 6 bases at V and 4 bases at J, with 13 bases in the middle. The length of the CDR3 is 13 residues. Germline V lookup: CDR1 MNHEY, CDR2 SVGAGI. The CDR3 here is CASSPMTRYEQYV. The DNA for the CDR3 is TGTGCCAGCAGCCCCATGACACGTTACGAGCAGTACGTC.

This clone was recorded a few times. The V and J genes are TRBV28 and TRBJ1-1; possibly TRBD1 for D (6 bases). V was trimmed by 8 bases and J by 4 bases, leaving 20 bases between them. There are 15 residues in the CDR3. Per germline, CDR1 MDHEN and CDR2 SYDVKM. CDR3 bases: TGTGCCAGCGGGGGCCAGCCCAAACAATTCACTGAAGCTTTCTTT. This gives the protein CASGGQPKQFTEAFF.

The chain combines TRBV25-1 with TRBJ1-1; 8 nucleotides agree with TRBD1. With 8 bases clipped from V and 6 bases from J, the junction kept 8 bases outside the gene matches. The CDR3 has 13 amino acids. CDR1 and CDR2 (germline): MGHDK, SYGVNS. The CDR3 DNA sequence: TGTGCCAGCCACGGACAGGGAGGGCCTGAAGCTTTCTTT. Translated: CASHGQGGPEAFF.

The rearrangement joins TRBV28 to TRBJ2-1, with TRBD2 matching over 7 bases. V gave up 5 bases and J gave up 9 bases; unmatched junction bases: 19. Germline CDR1 reads MDHEN; CDR2 reads SYDVKM. This CDR3 spans 17 amino acids. DNA of the CDR3: TGTGCCAGCAGTCCAAACTCGCGGGAGTGGCTGGGATTTGAGCAGTTCTTC. This gives the protein CASSPNSREWLGFEQFF.

This rearrangement joins TRBV19 to TRBJ2-3; TRBD1 matches at 9 bases. The CDR3 has 18 amino acids. Germline trimming cut 5 bases from V and 0 bases from J; bases unmatched to any gene: 12. CDR1 LNHDA and CDR2 SQIVND come from the germline V gene (reference sequence). The DNA of the CDR3 is TGTGCCAGTAGTTCCGGACAGGGGAGTACCCCTAGCACAGATACGCAGTATTTT. It translates to CASSSGQGSTPSTDTQYF.

This clone has just one count. The chain carries TRBV6-1 and TRBJ2-2; possible D gene TRBD1, 6 bases. The V and J ends lost 4 bases and 1 base respectively, with 13 bases between them. This CDR3 region has 16 residues. Germline loops: CDR1 MNHNS, CDR2 SASEGT. The CDR3 DNA reads TGTGCCAGCAGTGCCCAACCGGGACAGAACACCGGGGAGCTGTTTTTT. It is translated as CASSAQPGQNTGELFF.

The CDR3 nucleotides are TGTGCCAGCAGCGTAGTGGGGGAGGGCACTGAAGCTTTCTTT. Amino acid sequence: CASSVVGEGTEAFF. The chain joins TRBV9 to TRBJ1-1, with TRBD1 as a possible D gene (5 bases). Germline CDR1 reads SGDLS; CDR2 reads YYNGEE. This CDR3 contains 14 residues. The germline V and J ends were trimmed by 0 bases and 4 bases, with 10 bases remaining between them. Together with reference TRBV9 and TRBJ1-1, the CDR3 gives the full variable domain: DSGVTQTPKHLITATGQRVTLRCSPRSGDLSVYWYQQSLDQGLQFLIQYYNGEERAKGNILERFSAQQFPDLHSELNLSSLELGDSALYFCASSVVGEGTEAFFGQGTRLTVV.

On this clone: One junction end disagrees with the germline gene, perhaps due to a read error. The rearrangement uses TRBV7-8 and TRBJ2-2; possible D gene TRBD2, 6 bases. The CDR3 has 16 amino acids. Germline CDR1 reads SGHVS; CDR2 reads FQNEAQ. CDR3 sequence: CASSLGLALDTGELFF. The CDR3 nucleotides are TGTGCCAGCAGTTTAGGGCTAGCGTTAGACACCGGGGAGCTGTTTTTT.

This clone was picked up one time. The chain links TRBV27 to TRBJ2-3, with 8 bases that match TRBD1. J gave up 4 bases and V 1 base, and 7 bases lay outside the gene matches. Germline V CDR1 and CDR2: MNHEY, SMNVEV (reference sequence). The CDR3 runs to 16 residues. This chain's CDR3 is CASSLYRGVLADTQYF. In nucleotides, the CDR3 is TGTGCCAGCAGTTTATACAGGGGGGTGTTGGCAGATACGCAGTATTTT.

This clone was recorded a few times. This chain links TRBV7-3 with TRBJ2-3; no reliable D call. This CDR3 spans 13 amino acids. Trimming stripped 3 bases from V and 1 base from J, with 5 bases between. Germline lookup yields CDR1 SGHTA and CDR2 FQGTGA. CDR3 sequence: CASSFTGTDTQYF. The CDR3 nucleotides are TGTGCCAGCAGCTTTACAGGCACAGATACGCAGTATTTT.

This CDR3 is CASSRYSGTGGEQFF. The CDR3 DNA follows: TGTGCCAGCAGCCGATACTCCGGGACGGGGGGTGAGCAGTTCTTC. This chain uses TRBV9 with TRBJ2-1, with 7 bases that match TRBD2. The CDR3 loop spans 15 amino acids. Losses at the gene ends were 4 bases for V and 9 bases for J; bases not matched to a gene: 13. Germline values: CDR1 SGDLS, CDR2 YYNGEE. Looking up the rest from reference TRBV9 and TRBJ2-1 gives the full variable domain: DSGVTQTPKHLITATGQRVTLRCSPRSGDLSVYWYQQSLDQGLQFLIQYYNGEERAKGNILERFSAQQFPDLHSELNLSSLELGDSALYFCASSRYSGTGGEQFFGPGTRLTVL.

The chain combines TRBV7-3 with TRBJ2-2; 13 bases match TRBD2. There are 16 residues in the CDR3. V was clipped by 3 bases and J by 2 bases; unmatched bases: 0. Germline CDR1 SGHTA, CDR2 FQGTGA. The CDR3 region is CASSLGLAGNTGELFF. In nucleotides, the CDR3 is TGTGCCAGCAGCTTGGGACTAGCGGGAAACACCGGGGAGCTGTTTTTT.

The rearrangement links TRBV7-2 to TRBJ1-4; D is possibly TRBD1 (5 bases). CDR1 SGHTA and CDR2 FQGNSA come from the germline V gene. V lost 5 bases, J lost 3 bases, and 13 bases lay in between. The CDR3 runs to 15 residues. The DNA of the CDR3 is TGTGCCAGCAGCGAAAACCGGGGGTCTAATGAAAAACTGTTTTTT. Residues: CASSENRGSNEKLFF.

This clone has a handful of counts. The V gene is TRBV10-3, the J gene TRBJ1-4, with D maybe TRBD1 (5 bases). CDR1 ENHRY and CDR2 SYGVKD come from the germline V gene. Trimming stripped 0 bases from V and 4 bases from J, with 9 bases between. This CDR3 comprises 15 residues. This chain's CDR3 is CAISESLGGNEKLFF. The CDR3 DNA reads as TGTGCCATCAGTGAGTCCCTTGGGGGTAATGAAAAACTGTTTTTT.

This clone was observed a handful of times. This chain connects TRBV7-9 to TRBJ2-3; 9 nucleotides align to TRBD2. Germline V lookup: CDR1 SEHNR, CDR2 FQNEAQ (reference sequence). The ends lost 5 bases at V and 1 base at J; junction bases unmatched: 7. CDR3 size: 16 residues. The DNA of the CDR3 is TGTGCCAGCAGCCCCGGTAGCGGGGGTGGCACAGATACGCAGTATTTT. This encodes CASSPGSGGGTDTQYF.

The chain has TRBV5-1 and TRBJ2-1; a possible D gene is TRBD2 (5 bases). This CDR3 region has 16 residues. From germline, CDR1 is SGHRS and CDR2 YFSETQ. V was trimmed by 6 bases and J by 0 bases, leaving 16 bases between them. This CDR3 is CASTWPQTSSYNEQFF. In DNA, the CDR3 is TGCGCCAGCACCTGGCCCCAAACTAGCTCCTACAATGAGCAGTTCTTC.

The chain uses TRBV15 and TRBJ1-5; D is perhaps TRBD1 (5 bases). Germline V gene lookup returns CDR1 LNHNV and CDR2 YYDKDF (reference sequence). The CDR3 is made up of 16 amino acids. CDR3 region: CATAWRGTGGNQPQHF. CDR3 bases: TGTGCAACGGCTTGGCGGGGAACGGGGGGCAATCAGCCCCAGCATTTT.

The chain is built from TRBV4-3 and TRBJ2-7; 7 nucleotides line up with TRBD2. Germline trimming cut 4 bases from V and 6 bases from J; bases unmatched to any gene: 9. The CDR3 sequence is 14 residues long. CDR1 and CDR2 (germline): LGHNA, YSLEER. CDR3 DNA sequence: TGCGCCAGCAGCCGAGACGGGGGGTGGGGCGAGCAGTACTTC. Its translation is CASSRDGGWGEQYF.

The CDR3 DNA is TGTGCCAGCAGCGCCGGGGGCGAGAGGGGCAATCAGCCCCAGCATTTT. The encoded protein is CASSAGGERGNQPQHF. The chain has TRBV7-2 and TRBJ1-5, with D possibly being TRBD1 (6 bases). Trimming removed 5 bases from V and 2 bases from J, with 16 bases in between. This CDR3 has 16 amino acids. Germline loops: CDR1 SGHTA, CDR2 FQGNSA.

The chain has TRBV19 and TRBJ1-1; 8 bases are a match to TRBD1. J gave up 4 bases and V 6 bases, and 4 bases lay outside the gene matches. CDR3 size: 13 residues. Germline V CDR1 and CDR2: LNHDA, SQIVND (reference sequence). CDR3 loop: CASRQDRGTEAFF. The CDR3 bases are TGTGCCAGTAGGCAAGACAGGGGCACTGAAGCTTTCTTT.

The chain joins TRBV21-1 to TRBJ2-7; the table names TRBD1, a call not compared with the DNA. TRBV21-1 is a pseudogene segment. CDR3 length equals 14 residues. CDR3 coding DNA: TGTGCCAGCAGCAAGGGACAGGTGACCTACGAGCAGTACGTC. This sequence encodes CASSKGQVTYEQYV.